These T cell receptor beta chains were read from a single sample in a study of T cells after yellow fever vaccination. TCRdb itself ran the 5' RACE reads through MiXCR, one entry per CDR3 protein. The table includes 400,000 to 450,000 distinct CDR3 sequences, about 19% detected once. The sample was PBMCs, taken before the yellow fever booster vaccination. These receptors were collected from a man aged 18 to 30 who received the YFV17D yellow fever vaccine. Both conserved end residues are part of each CDR3. The D gene is left open where the match is weak. Clone size is shown for a subset of rows, as once, few, many or a class of expanded clone.

d_call,j_call,v_call,clone_size,cdr3_aa,cdr3_nt
-,TRBJ2-5,TRBV6-5,-,CASSYSVYSRGTQYF,TGTGCCAGCAGTTACTCGGTCTATTCGAGAGGGACCCAGTACTTC
-,TRBJ2-3,TRBV4-3,few,CASSQGGEGDTQYF,TGCGCCAGCAGCCAAGGGGGAGAGGGAGATACGCAGTATTTT
TRBD2,TRBJ2-1,TRBV6-6,-,CASSARLARGGSYNEQFF,TGTGCCAGCAGTGCCCGATTAGCTCGGGGAGGGTCCTACAATGAGCAGTTCTTC
-,TRBJ1-2,TRBV4-2,-,CASSRETGTASYGYTF,TGTGCCAGCAGCCGAGAGACCGGGACGGCTTCTTATGGCTACACCTTC
-,TRBJ2-5,TRBV20-1,few,CSAREGIEETQYF,TGCAGTGCTAGAGAAGGGATAGAGGAGACCCAGTACTTC
-,TRBJ2-5,TRBV5-6,-,CASSFGTGQRTQYF,TGTGCCAGCAGCTTCGGGACGGGCCAGAGAACCCAGTACTTC
-,TRBJ1-1,TRBV29-1,-,CSVLRVLGTEAFF,TGCAGCGTCCTCAGGGTTCTCGGTACTGAAGCTTTCTTT
-,TRBJ1-5,TRBV6-5,-,CASSLRGAQPQHF,TGTGCCAGCAGCCTCAGAGGGGCTCAGCCCCAGCATTTT
-,TRBJ2-3,TRBV9,-,CASSPPHSTDTQYF,TGTGCCAGCAGCCCCCCCCATAGCACAGATACGCAGTATTTT
-,TRBJ1-5,TRBV10-3,few,CAISEYLSNQPQHF,TGTGCCATCAGTGAATACCTTAGCAATCAGCCCCAGCATTTT
TRBD1,TRBJ1-2,TRBV9,-,CASSEGQGFINYGYTF,TGTGCCAGCAGTGAAGGACAGGGGTTTATTAACTATGGCTACACCTTC
-,TRBJ2-3,TRBV13,-,CASSTSHLLAGIDQQYF,TGTGCCAGCAGCACTAGCCACCTACTGGCGGGGATCGATCAGCAGTATTTT
TRBD2,TRBJ2-3,TRBV20-1,few,CSARGTSGNIITDTQYF,TGCAGTGCTAGAGGGACTAGCGGAAACATCATCACAGATACGCAGTATTTT
TRBD1,TRBJ1-2,TRBV5-6,few,CASSLSRRDRGVYGYTF,TGTGCCAGCAGCTTGAGCCGCCGGGACAGGGGCGTCTATGGCTACACCTTC
TRBD2,TRBJ2-7,TRBV7-9,-,CASSHVGGGATYEQYF,TGTGCCAGCAGCCACGTGGGCGGGGGGGCTACCTACGAGCAGTACTTC
TRBD1,TRBJ2-1,TRBV11-2,few,CASISWTGDNNEQFF,TGTGCCAGCATTTCCTGGACAGGGGACAACAATGAGCAGTTCTTC
TRBD2,TRBJ2-5,TRBV9,few,CASSVDWTSSTQYF,TGTGCCAGCAGCGTAGACTGGACTAGCTCGACCCAGTACTTC
TRBD1,TRBJ1-2,TRBV7-9,few,CASSRGRDNYGYTF,TGTGCCAGCAGCAGGGGGCGGGATAACTATGGCTACACCTTC
-,TRBJ1-2,TRBV7-2,few,CASSSGHPTLYGYTF,TGTGCCAGCAGCTCGGGACACCCGACGCTATATGGCTACACCTTC
-,TRBJ2-5,TRBV20-1,-,CSSDSVTETQYF,TGCAGTTCGGACTCCGTGACGGAGACCCAGTACTTC
-,TRBJ2-1,TRBV6-2/TRBV6-3,-,CASSYPGGYNEQFF,TGTGCCAGCAGTTACCCAGGTGGGTACAATGAGCAGTTCTTC
TRBD2,TRBJ2-3,TRBV7-2,few,CASSSVAGYTDTQYF,TGTGCCAGCAGCTCGGTAGCGGGGTACACAGATACGCAGTATTTT
-,TRBJ2-7,TRBV12-3/TRBV12-4,few,CASSQGPGAYEQYF,TGTGCCAGCAGTCAGGGGCCAGGCGCCTACGAGCAGTACTTC
-,TRBJ1-5,TRBV7-2,-,CASSTGTSRNQPQHF,TGTGCCAGCAGCACCGGGACATCTCGCAATCAGCCCCAGCATTTT
-,TRBJ2-7,TRBV4-2,many,CASSWGWNYEQYF,TGTGCCAGCAGCTGGGGATGGAACTACGAGCAGTACTTC
TRBD2,TRBJ2-3,TRBV28,once,CASSPPSSGGAGDTQYF,TGTGCCAGCAGTCCCCCTTCTAGCGGGGGGGCCGGGGATACGCAGTATTTT
TRBD1,TRBJ2-4,TRBV6-5,few,CASSYAIPGQGANIQYF,TGTGCCAGCAGTTACGCTATACCGGGACAGGGGGCGAACATTCAGTACTTC
-,TRBJ2-7,TRBV10-3,few,CAIRSDKEGPEQYF,TGTGCCATCAGGTCGGACAAAGAGGGTCCCGAGCAGTACTTC
TRBD1,TRBJ2-1,TRBV4-1,many,CASSHWTGDPYNEQFF,TGCGCCAGCAGCCATTGGACAGGGGACCCCTACAATGAGCAGTTCTTC
TRBD1,TRBJ2-7,TRBV4-1,-,CASSPRGEDRGVRGEQYF,TGCGCCAGCAGCCCCCGAGGGGAGGACAGGGGAGTTCGAGGGGAGCAGTACTTC
-,TRBJ2-5,TRBV9,-,CASSAGTPARAGQETQYF,TGTGCCAGCAGTGCCGGGACTCCCGCCCGGGCAGGACAAGAGACCCAGTACTTC
TRBD1,TRBJ2-3,TRBV27,-,CASTRDRGQDGSDTQYF,TGTGCCAGTACTCGGGACAGGGGGCAAGATGGTTCAGATACGCAGTATTTT
-,TRBJ2-1,TRBV6-5,-,CASSSPPGSGSNEQFF,TGTGCCAGCAGTTCCCCCCCGGGCTCCGGCTCGAATGAGCAGTTCTTC
-,TRBJ2-4,TRBV20-1,-,CSGLGGGENIQYF,TGCAGTGGACTAGGGGGAGGCGAAAACATTCAGTACTTC
-,TRBJ2-3,TRBV5-4,few,CASSLGWRDSSTDTQYF,TGTGCCAGCAGCTTGGGTTGGCGGGATTCTAGCACAGATACGCAGTATTTT
-,TRBJ1-5,TRBV5-8,-,CASSPPGGQTSNQPQHF,TGTGCCAGCAGCCCCCCTGGGGGGCAGACTAGCAATCAGCCCCAGCATTTT
TRBD1,TRBJ1-1,TRBV20-1,-,CSARSRDRAGTEAFF,TGCAGTGCTAGATCCCGGGACAGGGCGGGCACTGAAGCTTTCTTT
TRBD1,TRBJ1-5,TRBV6-2/TRBV6-3,-,CASSYRQGTQPQHF,TGTGCCAGCAGTTACAGACAGGGCACACAGCCCCAGCATTTT
TRBD2,TRBJ2-5,TRBV6-5,few,CASSPRLAGPGTQYF,TGTGCCAGCAGTCCCCGACTAGCGGGGCCGGGAACCCAGTACTTC
-,TRBJ1-3,TRBV7-6,many,CASSQVGFDSGNTIYF,TGTGCCAGCAGCCAAGTGGGCTTCGACTCTGGAAACACCATATATTTT
TRBD2,TRBJ2-1,TRBV15,-,CATSRAGRGRNEQFF,TGTGCCACCAGCAGAGCGGGGAGGGGCAGAAATGAGCAGTTCTTC
-,TRBJ2-5,TRBV4-2,few,CASSQERGPETQYF,TGTGCCAGCAGCCAAGAACGGGGGCCAGAGACCCAGTACTTC
-,TRBJ1-2,TRBV4-2,-,CASSQDERANYGYTF,TGTGCCAGCAGCCAAGATGAGCGGGCCAACTATGGCTACACCTTC
TRBD1,TRBJ2-3,TRBV7-2,-,CASILDRPAGTQYF,TGTGCCAGCATACTGGACAGGCCCGCTGGTACGCAGTATTTT
TRBD2,TRBJ2-7,TRBV5-1,-,CASSLLAGDEQYF,TGCGCCAGCAGCTTACTAGCGGGGGATGAGCAGTACTTC
TRBD2,TRBJ2-5,TRBV20-1,few,CSARGTSGLETQYF,TGCAGTGCTAGGGGGACTAGCGGGTTAGAGACCCAGTACTTC
-,TRBJ1-6,TRBV5-4,-,CASSWDESKLHF,TGTGCCAGCAGCTGGGACGAAAGCAAACTCCACTTT
-,TRBJ2-5,TRBV12-3/TRBV12-4,-,CASSFGLARRTQYF,TGTGCCAGCAGTTTTGGGCTAGCCCGAAGGACCCAGTACTTC
-,TRBJ2-3,TRBV29-1,-,CSVYALATRTDTQYF,TGCAGCGTGTACGCCCTAGCGACTCGCACAGATACGCAGTATTTT
-,TRBJ1-2,TRBV7-6,-,CASSLESGAYGYTF,TGTGCCAGCAGCTTAGAATCAGGGGCCTATGGCTACACCTTC
TRBD1,TRBJ2-2,TRBV29-1,few,CSVSPGQGFPGELFF,TGCAGCGTATCACCGGGACAGGGGTTTCCCGGGGAGCTGTTTTTT
TRBD1,TRBJ1-2,TRBV6-2/TRBV6-3,-,CASSSTGGGLFYYGYTF,TGTGCCAGCAGTTCGACAGGGGGCGGACTTTTCTACTATGGCTACACCTTC
-,TRBJ2-3,TRBV20-1,few,CSAPLHLPNTDTQYF,TGCAGTGCCCCACTACACCTTCCCAACACAGATACGCAGTATTTT
TRBD1,TRBJ2-2,TRBV12-3/TRBV12-4,many,CASSPWGQVNTGELFF,TGTGCCAGCAGTCCATGGGGACAGGTGAACACCGGGGAGCTGTTTTTT
-,TRBJ1-1,TRBV5-1,few,CASMLSGLNTEAFF,TGCGCCAGCATGTTGTCCGGACTGAACACTGAAGCTTTCTTT